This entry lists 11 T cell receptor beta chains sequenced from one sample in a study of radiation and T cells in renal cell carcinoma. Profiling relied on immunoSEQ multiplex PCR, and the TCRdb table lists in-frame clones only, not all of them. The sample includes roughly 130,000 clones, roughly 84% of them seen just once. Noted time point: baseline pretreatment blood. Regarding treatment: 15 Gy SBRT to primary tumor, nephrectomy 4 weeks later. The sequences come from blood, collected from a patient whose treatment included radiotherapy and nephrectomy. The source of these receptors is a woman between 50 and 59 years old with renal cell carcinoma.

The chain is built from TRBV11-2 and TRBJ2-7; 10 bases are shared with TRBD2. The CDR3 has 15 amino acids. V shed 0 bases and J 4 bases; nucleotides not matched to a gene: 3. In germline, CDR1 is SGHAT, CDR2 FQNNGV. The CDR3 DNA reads TGTGCCAGCAGCTTAGAGGTAGCGGGGGGTTACGAGCAGTACTTC. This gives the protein CASSLEVAGGYEQYF.

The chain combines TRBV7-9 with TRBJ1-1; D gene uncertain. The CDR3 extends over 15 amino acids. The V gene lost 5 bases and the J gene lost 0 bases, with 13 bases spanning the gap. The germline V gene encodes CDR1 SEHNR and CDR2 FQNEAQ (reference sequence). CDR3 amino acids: CASSPGGVVNTEAFF. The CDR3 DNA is TGTGCCAGCAGCCCGGGTGGAGTAGTGAACACTGAAGCTTTCTTT.

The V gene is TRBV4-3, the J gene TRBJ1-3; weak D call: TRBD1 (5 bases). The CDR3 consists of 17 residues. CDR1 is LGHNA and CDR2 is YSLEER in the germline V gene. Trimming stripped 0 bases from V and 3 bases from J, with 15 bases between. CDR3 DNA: TGCGCCAGCAGCCAAGATTCTATAAGGGGCTTTGGAAACACCATATATTTT. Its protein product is CASSQDSIRGFGNTIYF.

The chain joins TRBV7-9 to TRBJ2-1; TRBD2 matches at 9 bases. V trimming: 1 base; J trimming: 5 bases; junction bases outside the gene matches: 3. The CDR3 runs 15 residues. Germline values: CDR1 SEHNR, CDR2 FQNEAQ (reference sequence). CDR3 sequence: CASSLVAGDNNEQFF. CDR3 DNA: TGTGCCAGCAGCTTAGTAGCGGGGGATAACAATGAGCAGTTCTTC.

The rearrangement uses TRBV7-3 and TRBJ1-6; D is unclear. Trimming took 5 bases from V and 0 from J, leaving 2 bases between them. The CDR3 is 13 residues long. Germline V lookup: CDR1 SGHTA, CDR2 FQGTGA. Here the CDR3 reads CASSNSYNSPLHF. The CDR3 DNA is TGTGCCAGCAGCAACTCCTATAATTCACCCCTCCACTTT.

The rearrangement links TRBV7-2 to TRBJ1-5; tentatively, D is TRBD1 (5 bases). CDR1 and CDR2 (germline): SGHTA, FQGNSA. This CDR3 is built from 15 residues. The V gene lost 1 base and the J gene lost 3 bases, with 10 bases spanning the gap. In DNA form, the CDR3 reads TGTGCCAGCAGCTTAGTGCAGGGTCTCAATCAGCCCCAGCATTTT. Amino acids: CASSLVQGLNQPQHF.

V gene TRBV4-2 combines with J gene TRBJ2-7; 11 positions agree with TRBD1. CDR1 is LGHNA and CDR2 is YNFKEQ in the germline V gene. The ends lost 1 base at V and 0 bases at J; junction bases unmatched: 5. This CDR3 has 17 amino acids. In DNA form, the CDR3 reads TGTGCCAGCAGCCAAGGTGCGGGACAGGGGGTCTCCTACGAGCAGTACTTC. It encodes CASSQGAGQGVSYEQYF.

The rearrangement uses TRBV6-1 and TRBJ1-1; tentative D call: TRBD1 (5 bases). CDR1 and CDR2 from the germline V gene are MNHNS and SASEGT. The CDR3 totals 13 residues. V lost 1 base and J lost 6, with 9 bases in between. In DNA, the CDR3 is TGTGCCAGCAGTGAAGTGACGACAGCTGAAGCTTTCTTT. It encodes CASSEVTTAEAFF.

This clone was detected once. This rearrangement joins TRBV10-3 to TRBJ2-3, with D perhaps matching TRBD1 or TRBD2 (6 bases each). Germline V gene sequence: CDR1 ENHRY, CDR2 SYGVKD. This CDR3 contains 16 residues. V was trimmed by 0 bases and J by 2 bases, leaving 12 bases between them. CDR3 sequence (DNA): TGTGCCATCAGTGAGTCTGGGGGCGGGACCACAGATACGCAGTATTTT. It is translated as CAISESGGGTTDTQYF.

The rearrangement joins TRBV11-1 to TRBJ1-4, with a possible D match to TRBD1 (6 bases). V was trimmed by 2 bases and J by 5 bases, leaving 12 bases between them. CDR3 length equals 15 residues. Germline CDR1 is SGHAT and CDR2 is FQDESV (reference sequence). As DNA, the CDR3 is TGTGCCAGCAGCTTACAGGACAGCCAAAATGAAAAACTGTTTTTT. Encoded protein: CASSLQDSQNEKLFF.

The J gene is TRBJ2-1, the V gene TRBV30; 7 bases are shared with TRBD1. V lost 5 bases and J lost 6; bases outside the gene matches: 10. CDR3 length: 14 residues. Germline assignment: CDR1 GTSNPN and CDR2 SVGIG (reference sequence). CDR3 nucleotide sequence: TGTGCCTGGGACCGTACCGACAGGGTCAATGAGCAGTTCTTC. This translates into CAWDRTDRVNEQFF. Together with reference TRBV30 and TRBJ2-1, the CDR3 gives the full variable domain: SQTIHQWPATLVQPVGSPLSLECTVEGTSNPNLYWYRQAAGRGLQLLFYSVGIGQISSEVPQNLSASRPQDRQFILSSKKLLLSDSGFYLCAWDRTDRVNEQFFGPGTRLTVL.